The 6 T cell receptor beta chains reported below all come from one sample, sequenced in a study of T cell changes during pregnancy in multiple sclerosis. Here immunoSEQ multiplex PCR was the method, and the copy in TCRdb shows in-frame clones only, minus some. In the table there are approximately 97,000 clones, 90% to 95% of which are singletons. This material consisted of peripheral blood, taken after pregnancy. These receptor sequences come from a female donor in good health, enrolled as a control in a pregnancy study.

The J gene is TRBJ2-2, the V gene TRBV4-3; 10 nucleotides align to TRBD2. The CDR3 length is 17 residues. Germline loops: CDR1 LGHNA, CDR2 YSLEER. The V segment lost 0 bases and the J segment 7 bases; nucleotides outside the gene matches: 8. Here the CDR3 DNA reads TGCGCCAGCAGCCAAGATCGAGCGGGGGGGCCAGACGGGGAGCTGTTTTTT. It is translated as CASSQDRAGGPDGELFF.

The chain couples TRBV4-2 to TRBJ2-7; 14 nucleotides line up with TRBD2. Trimming at V came to 0 bases and at J to 2 bases, leaving 15 bases not matched to a gene. Germline values: CDR1 LGHNA, CDR2 YNFKEQ. CDR3 length equals 21 residues. CDR3 DNA: TGTGCCAGCAGCCAAGATCCCTTGGGACTAGCGGGGGAAACCACACCCTACGAGCAGTACTTC. It translates to CASSQDPLGLAGETTPYEQYF.

V is TRBV9 and J is TRBJ2-5; a possible D gene is TRBD2 (6 bases). Trimming cost V 6 bases and J 1 base, with 16 bases left between them. Germline V lookup: CDR1 SGDLS, CDR2 YYNGEE. The CDR3 contains 15 residues. In DNA form, the CDR3 reads TGTGCCAGCACGACCGGGACTGCCCCCCAAGAGACCCAGTACTTC. This codes for CASTTGTAPQETQYF.

The chain links TRBV7-3 to TRBJ1-1; 7 bases are a match to TRBD1. This CDR3 region has 17 residues. J was trimmed by 1 base and V by 5 bases; bases with no gene match: 13. Germline loops: CDR1 SGHTA, CDR2 FQGTGA. In DNA, the CDR3 is TGTGCCAGCAGCCAGCAGGGGGGCAGGGTTGGGAACACTGAAGCTTTCTTT. Translation: CASSQQGGRVGNTEAFF.

V and J are TRBV13 and TRBJ2-5, with TRBD2 identical over 8 bases. CDR3 size: 15 residues. Germline V lookup: CDR1 PRHDT, CDR2 FYEKMQ (reference sequence). Germline trimming cut 6 bases from V and 1 base from J; bases unmatched to any gene: 7. CDR3 in amino acids: CASSLFGGAQETQYF. Written as DNA, the CDR3 is TGTGCCAGCAGTCTGTTCGGGGGGGCCCAAGAGACCCAGTACTTC.

This sequence joins TRBV6-1 and TRBJ1-1, with D maybe TRBD1 (5 bases). Trimming pared 8 bases from V and 2 bases from J, leaving 15 bases between. The V gene's germline CDR1 is MNHNS and CDR2 SASEGT. This CDR3 comprises 14 residues. The CDR3 sequence is CASSLSGFNTEAFF. The CDR3 bases are TGTGCCAGCTCGTTGTCAGGGTTTAACACTGAAGCTTTCTTT.